This is a list of T cell receptor beta chains from one sample in a study of blood T cells in healthy people across ages. TCRdb itself ran the 5' RACE reads through MiXCR, one entry per CDR3 protein. The repertoire holds approximately 1.5 million distinct CDR3 sequences, with roughly two fifths as singletons. The source material was blood. The receptors shown here come from a woman under 30 in good health. CDR3s include the opening cysteine and the closing phenylalanine or tryptophan. The D gene is left open where the match is weak. Rows may omit the clone size; those that give it use once, few, many or a size class.

>TRBV7-6|NA|TRBD1|TRBJ1-1
CASSFDRDRGDTEAFF
TGTGCCAGCAGCTTCGACCGGGACAGGGGTGACACTGAAGCTTTCTTT
>TRBV7-9|NA|TRBD2|TRBJ2-5
CASSFSGSVNNEQYF
TGTGCCAGCAGCTTTAGCGGGAGTGTGAACAATGAGCAGTACTTC
>TRBV20-1|NA|NA|TRBJ2-5
CSARDPSGTGIWETQYF
TGCAGTGCTAGAGATCCCTCAGGGACGGGGATTTGGGAGACCCAGTACTTC
>TRBV4-1|NA|NA|TRBJ2-5
CASSQARITGGVDEQYF
TGCGCCAGCAGCCAAGCTCGTATAACAGGAGGTGTTGATGAGCAGTACTTC
>TRBV27|few|NA|TRBJ1-2
CASSREGGFYGYTF
TGTGCCAGCAGCCGGGAGGGGGGATTCTATGGCTACACCTTC
>TRBV19|NA|NA|TRBJ2-1
CASRPALATNEQFF
TGTGCCAGTAGGCCAGCTCTAGCGACGAATGAGCAGTTCTTC
>TRBV29-1|many|NA|TRBJ2-1
CSVDRVNNEQFF
TGCAGCGTTGATCGAGTTAACAATGAGCAGTTCTTC
>TRBV6-5|NA|TRBD1|TRBJ2-1
CASSLRGQGVGNEQFF
TGTGCCAGCAGTCTCAGGGGACAGGGGGTAGGTAATGAGCAGTTCTTC
>TRBV29-1|NA|TRBD2|TRBJ2-1
CSVERTSYEQFF
TGCAGCGTTGAGAGGACTAGTTATGAGCAGTTCTTC
>TRBV4-3|NA|NA|TRBJ2-5
CASSQEASAGKQYF
TGCGCCAGCAGCCAAGAGGCTAGCGCTGGGAAGCAGTACTTC
>TRBV28|few|NA|TRBJ2-7
CASSLTRAGSYEQYF
TGTGCCAGCAGTCTAACCAGGGCAGGGTCCTACGAGCAGTACTTC
>TRBV6-2/TRBV6-3|NA|TRBD2|TRBJ2-7
CASSYRTSGAYYEQYF
TGTGCCAGCAGTTACCGGACTAGCGGGGCTTACTACGAGCAGTACTTC
>TRBV7-9|few|NA|TRBJ1-2
CASSAVVGYTF
TGTGCCAGCTCGGCAGTGGTTGGCTACACCTTC
>TRBV19|once|TRBD1|TRBJ1-1
CASSAGQGAGTEAFF
TGTGCCAGTAGTGCCGGACAGGGTGCGGGAACTGAAGCTTTCTTT
>TRBV7-8|few|NA|TRBJ2-1
CASSSTADNEQFF
TGTGCCAGCAGCTCCACCGCCGACAATGAGCAGTTCTTC
>TRBV6-2/TRBV6-3|NA|TRBD1|TRBJ2-1
CASSSPPWTGTYHEQFF
TGTGCCAGCAGTTCCCCCCCTTGGACAGGGACCTACCATGAGCAGTTCTTC
>TRBV12-3/TRBV12-4|NA|NA|TRBJ2-1
CASSPPRAPSYNEQFF
TGTGCCAGCAGTCCCCCCCGGGCCCCCTCCTACAATGAGCAGTTCTTC
>TRBV6-4|many|TRBD2|TRBJ2-3
CASSRLAGGADTQYF
TGTGCCAGCAGTCGACTAGCGGGGGGTGCGGATACGCAGTATTTT
>TRBV6-5|NA|TRBD1|TRBJ1-2
CASGEGQVYGYTF
TGTGCCAGCGGAGAAGGACAGGTCTATGGCTACACCTTC
>TRBV5-5|NA|NA|TRBJ2-1
CASSLEAESSYNEQFF
TGTGCCAGCAGCTTGGAAGCGGAAAGTTCCTACAATGAGCAGTTCTTC
>TRBV15|NA|NA|TRBJ1-3
CATSRTAGGNTIYF
TGTGCCACCAGCAGGACCGCAGGGGGAAACACCATATATTTT
>TRBV27|NA|TRBD1|TRBJ2-7
CASSLWGQTYEQYF
TGTGCCAGCAGTCTTTGGGGACAGACCTACGAGCAGTACTTC
>TRBV9|NA|NA|TRBJ2-7
CASTHSGTSYNEQYF
TGTGCCAGTACACATTCCGGGACGTCCTACAATGAGCAGTACTTC
>TRBV5-6|NA|NA|TRBJ2-5
CASSLDGFRGETQYF
TGTGCCAGCAGCTTGGATGGGTTCCGAGGAGAGACCCAGTACTTC
>TRBV29-1|NA|TRBD1|TRBJ2-1
CSEDRGAYNEQFF
TGCAGCGAGGACAGGGGGGCCTACAATGAGCAGTTCTTC
>TRBV20-1|NA|NA|TRBJ2-3
CSASRQRQKIGTQYF
TGCAGTGCTAGTCGCCAGCGACAGAAGATTGGTACGCAGTATTTT
>TRBV29-1|NA|TRBD2|TRBJ2-5
CSVAGGEVETQYF
TGCAGCGTTGCCGGGGGGGAGGTAGAGACCCAGTACTTC
>TRBV7-2|NA|TRBD2|TRBJ2-3
CAGSLIAGHSSDTQYF
TGTGCCGGCAGCTTAATAGCGGGCCATAGCTCAGATACGCAGTATTTT
>TRBV12-3/TRBV12-4|NA|NA|TRBJ2-7
CASRFSGTYIYEQYF
TGTGCCAGCAGATTTTCCGGGACATACATCTACGAGCAGTACTTC
>TRBV28|NA|NA|TRBJ2-4
CASSNSRMAKNIQYF
TGTGCCAGCAGCAACAGTCGAATGGCCAAAAACATTCAGTACTTC
>TRBV7-2|few|NA|TRBJ1-2
CASSTLRAGQNSGYTF
TGTGCCAGCAGCACACTTCGCGCAGGGCAGAATTCCGGCTACACCTTC
>TRBV10-3|NA|TRBD1|TRBJ1-4
CAISEEGQDEKLFF
TGTGCCATCAGTGAGGAGGGACAGGATGAAAAACTGTTTTTT
>TRBV4-2|NA|TRBD2|TRBJ2-4
CASSQDAGTSGIRGNIQYF
TGTGCCAGCAGCCAAGATGCCGGGACTAGCGGGATTAGAGGGAACATTCAGTACTTC
>TRBV6-2/TRBV6-3|NA|TRBD2|TRBJ2-1
CASKGLAGPYNEQFF
TGTGCCAGCAAGGGACTAGCGGGACCCTACAATGAGCAGTTCTTC
>TRBV20-1|few|NA|TRBJ1-5
CSALSSGGQPQHF
TGCAGTGCCCTATCGTCCGGGGGCCAGCCCCAGCATTTT
>TRBV7-9|NA|NA|TRBJ2-3
CASPAGGNTDTQYF
TGTGCCAGCCCGGCCGGAGGGAACACAGATACGCAGTATTTT
>TRBV14|NA|TRBD1|TRBJ1-2
CASSPDRSAYGYTF
TGTGCCAGCAGCCCGGACAGGTCGGCCTATGGCTACACCTTC
>TRBV20-1|once|NA|TRBJ2-7
CSANGLYRGEQYF
TGCAGTGCTAACGGGCTGTACCGGGGCGAGCAGTACTTC
>TRBV4-1|NA|TRBD1|TRBJ2-1
CATIRDRDNEQFF
TGCGCCACTATCCGGGACAGAGACAATGAGCAGTTCTTC
>TRBV18|few|TRBD1|TRBJ1-1
CASSHIPGQGKDTEAFF
TGTGCCAGCTCACATATCCCGGGACAGGGGAAGGACACTGAAGCTTTCTTT
>TRBV5-1|few|TRBD1|TRBJ1-2
CASSVGDRTNYGYTF
TGCGCCAGCAGCGTGGGGGACAGGACTAACTATGGCTACACCTTC
>TRBV25-1|few|TRBD1|TRBJ1-2
CASSVSGQGSRGYTF
TGTGCCAGCAGTGTTAGCGGACAGGGGAGTAGGGGCTACACCTTC
>TRBV29-1|NA|NA|TRBJ1-1
CSVEVLGTTLNTEAFF
TGCAGCGTTGAGGTTTTGGGGACAACTTTGAACACTGAAGCTTTCTTT